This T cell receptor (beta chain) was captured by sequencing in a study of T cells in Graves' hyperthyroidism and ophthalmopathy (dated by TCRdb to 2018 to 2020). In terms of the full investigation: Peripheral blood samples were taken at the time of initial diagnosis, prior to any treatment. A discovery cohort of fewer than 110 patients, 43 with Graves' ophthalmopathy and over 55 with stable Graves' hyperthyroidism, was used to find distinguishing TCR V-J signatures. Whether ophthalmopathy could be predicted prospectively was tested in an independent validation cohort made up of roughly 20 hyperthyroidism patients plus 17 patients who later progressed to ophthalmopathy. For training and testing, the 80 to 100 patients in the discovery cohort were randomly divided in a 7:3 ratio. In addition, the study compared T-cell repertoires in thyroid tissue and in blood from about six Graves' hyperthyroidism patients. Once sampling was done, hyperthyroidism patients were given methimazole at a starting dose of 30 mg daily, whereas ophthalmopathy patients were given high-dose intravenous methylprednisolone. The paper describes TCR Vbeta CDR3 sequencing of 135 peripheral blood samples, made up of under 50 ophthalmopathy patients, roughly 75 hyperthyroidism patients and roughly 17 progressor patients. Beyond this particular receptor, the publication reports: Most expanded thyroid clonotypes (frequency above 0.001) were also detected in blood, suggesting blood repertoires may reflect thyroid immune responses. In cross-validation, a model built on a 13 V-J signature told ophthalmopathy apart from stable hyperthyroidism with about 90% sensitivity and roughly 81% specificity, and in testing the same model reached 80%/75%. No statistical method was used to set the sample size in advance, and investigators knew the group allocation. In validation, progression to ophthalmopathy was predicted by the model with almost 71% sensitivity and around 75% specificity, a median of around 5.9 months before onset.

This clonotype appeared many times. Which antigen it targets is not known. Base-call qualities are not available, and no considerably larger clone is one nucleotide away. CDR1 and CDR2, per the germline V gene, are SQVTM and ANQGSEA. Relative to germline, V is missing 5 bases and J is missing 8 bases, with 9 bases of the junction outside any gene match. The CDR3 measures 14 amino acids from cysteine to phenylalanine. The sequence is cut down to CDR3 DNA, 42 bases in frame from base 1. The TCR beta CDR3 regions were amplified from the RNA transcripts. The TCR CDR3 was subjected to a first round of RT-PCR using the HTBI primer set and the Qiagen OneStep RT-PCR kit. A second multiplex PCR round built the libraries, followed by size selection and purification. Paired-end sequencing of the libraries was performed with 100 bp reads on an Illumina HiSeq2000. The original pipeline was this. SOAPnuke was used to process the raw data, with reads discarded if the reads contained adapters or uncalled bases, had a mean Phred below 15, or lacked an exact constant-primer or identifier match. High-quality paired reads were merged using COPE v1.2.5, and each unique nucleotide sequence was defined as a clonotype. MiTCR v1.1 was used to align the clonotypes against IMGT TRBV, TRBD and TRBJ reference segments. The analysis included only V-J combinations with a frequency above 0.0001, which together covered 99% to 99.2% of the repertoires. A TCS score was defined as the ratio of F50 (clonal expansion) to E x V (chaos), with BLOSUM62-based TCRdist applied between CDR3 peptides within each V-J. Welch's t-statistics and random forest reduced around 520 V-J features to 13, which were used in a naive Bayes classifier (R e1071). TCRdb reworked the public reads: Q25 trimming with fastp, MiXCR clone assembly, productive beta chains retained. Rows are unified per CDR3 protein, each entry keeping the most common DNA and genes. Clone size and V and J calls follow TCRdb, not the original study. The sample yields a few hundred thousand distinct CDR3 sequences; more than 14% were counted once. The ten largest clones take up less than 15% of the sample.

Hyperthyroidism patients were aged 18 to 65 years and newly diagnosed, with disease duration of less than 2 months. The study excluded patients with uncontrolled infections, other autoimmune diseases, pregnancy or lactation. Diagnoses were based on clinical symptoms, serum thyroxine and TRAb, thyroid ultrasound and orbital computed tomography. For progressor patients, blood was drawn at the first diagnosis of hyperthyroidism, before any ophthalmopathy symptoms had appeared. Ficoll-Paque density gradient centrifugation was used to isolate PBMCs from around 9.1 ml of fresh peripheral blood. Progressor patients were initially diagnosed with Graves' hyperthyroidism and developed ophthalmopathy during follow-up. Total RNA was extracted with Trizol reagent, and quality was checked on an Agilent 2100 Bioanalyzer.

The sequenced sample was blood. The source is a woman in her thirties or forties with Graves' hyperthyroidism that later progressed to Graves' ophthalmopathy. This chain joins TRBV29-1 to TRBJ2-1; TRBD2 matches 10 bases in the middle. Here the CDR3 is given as CSVPAGGTFDEQFF. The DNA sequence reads TGCAGCGTTCCAGCGGGAGGGACCTTCGATGAGCAGTTCTTC.